The rows below give T cell receptor beta chains drawn from one sample of a study of T cell changes during pregnancy in multiple sclerosis. TCRdb keeps only in-frame clones here, not all; method: immunoSEQ multiplex PCR. The table has roughly 41,000 clones, roughly nine tenths seen once. Material: CD4+ T cells from peripheral blood mononuclear cells, obtained in the first trimester of pregnancy. These receptors came from a female donor with multiple sclerosis, enrolled in a pregnancy study. The CDR3 runs from the conserved cysteine through the conserved F or W. Fields, in order: clone size, D gene, J gene, V gene, CDR3 length, CDR3 protein, CDR3 DNA. D genes are given only for firm matches. Clone size, where shown, is once, few, many, or a class for clones that have expanded.

. | . | TRBJ2-1 | TRBV9 | 15 | CASSVGYRGGNEQFF | TGTGCCAGCAGCGTAGGGTACAGGGGGGGCAATGAGCAGTTCTTC
. | TRBD1 | TRBJ2-7 | TRBV10-3 | 14 | CAISEDRDSYEQYF | TGTGCCATCAGTGAGGACAGGGACTCCTACGAGCAGTACTTC
. | . | TRBJ2-5 | TRBV14 | 12 | CASSQVRETQYF | TGTGCCAGCAGCCAAGTGCGGGAGACCCAGTACTTC
. | TRBD2 | TRBJ2-7 | TRBV5-1 | 15 | CASSTGLAFSYEQYF | TGCGCCAGCAGCACAGGACTAGCGTTCTCCTACGAGCAGTACTTC
. | . | TRBJ1-6 | TRBV28 | 16 | CASTPLLAAGHSPLHF | TGTGCCAGCACCCCTTTATTGGCTGCTGGGCATTCACCCCTCCACTTT
. | TRBD2 | TRBJ2-1 | TRBV11-3 | 16 | CASSRTSGSPYNEQFF | TGTGCCAGCAGTAGGACTAGCGGGAGCCCCTACAATGAGCAGTTCTTC
. | TRBD1 | TRBJ1-1 | TRBV6-6 | 15 | CASNDRGRMNTEAFF | TGTGCCAGCAATGACAGGGGTCGCATGAACACTGAAGCTTTCTTT
. | . | TRBJ2-2 | TRBV30 | 14 | CAWSALHGAGELFF | TGTGCCTGGAGTGCCCTCCACGGGGCCGGGGAGCTGTTTTTT
. | TRBD2 | TRBJ2-7 | TRBV11-2 | 15 | CASSLPTSGRDEQYF | TGTGCCAGCAGCTTGCCCACTAGCGGGAGGGACGAGCAGTACTTC
. | . | TRBJ1-4 | TRBV7-2 | 12 | CASSLGGEKLFF | TGTGCCAGCAGCTTAGGAGGTGAAAAACTGTTTTTT
. | TRBD1 | TRBJ2-5 | TRBV28 | 15 | CASRLPGQGSETQYF | TGTGCCAGCAGGCTTCCGGGACAGGGGTCAGAGACCCAGTACTTC
. | TRBD1 | TRBJ1-1 | TRBV27 | 15 | CASSPTDRSNTEAFF | TGTGCCAGCAGTCCCACGGACAGGTCGAACACTGAAGCTTTCTTT
. | . | TRBJ2-1 | TRBV7-9 | 13 | CAHERGTYNEQFF | TGTGCCCACGAAAGGGGCACCTACAATGAGCAGTTCTTC
. | TRBD1 | TRBJ2-7 | TRBV27 | 16 | CASSRRTGTLFVEQYF | TGTGCCAGCAGTAGACGGACAGGCACCCTTTTCGTCGAGCAGTACTTC
. | TRBD2 | TRBJ2-7 | TRBV2 | 13 | CASGAGGPYEQYF | TGTGCCAGCGGGGCGGGAGGCCCCTACGAGCAGTACTTC
. | . | TRBJ1-4 | TRBV15 | 13 | CATSNNLQEKLFF | TGTGCCACCAGTAACAACTTACAGGAAAAACTGTTTTTT
. | . | TRBJ1-2 | TRBV5-1 | 13 | CASSFGQTYGYTF | TGCGCCAGCAGCTTCGGACAGACCTATGGCTACACCTTC
. | . | TRBJ2-3 | TRBV2 | 16 | CASSAWGDALSDTQYF | TGTGCCAGCAGTGCGTGGGGCGATGCTCTCTCAGATACGCAGTATTTT
. | TRBD1 | TRBJ2-7 | TRBV5-4 | 14 | CASSPGGRTDEQYF | TGTGCCAGCAGCCCAGGGGGACGGACCGACGAGCAGTACTTC
few | TRBD2 | TRBJ2-7 | TRBV7-3 | 15 | CASSLAGDSGSVQYF | TGTGCCAGCAGCTTAGCGGGTGATAGCGGGAGTGTGCAGTACTTC
. | . | TRBJ1-5 | TRBV6-6 | 15 | CASSYSLVDNQPQHF | TGTGCCAGCAGTTACTCGCTAGTGGACAATCAGCCCCAGCATTTT
. | TRBD2 | TRBJ2-7 | TRBV28 | 15 | CASSLWKMGGNEQYF | TGTGCCAGCAGTTTATGGAAAATGGGAGGGAACGAGCAGTACTTC
. | . | TRBJ2-7 | TRBV12-2 | 14 | CASRVPPRVDEQYF | TGTGCAAGTCGCGTCCCCCCCCGGGTCGACGAGCAGTACTTC
. | . | TRBJ1-1 | TRBV6-5 | 16 | CASSYSGRGLGTEAFF | TGTGCCAGCAGTTACTCTGGCAGGGGCTTGGGTACTGAAGCTTTCTTT
. | . | TRBJ2-7 | TRBV7-9 | 15 | CASSLPGSVLHEQYF | TGTGCCAGCAGCCTTCCCGGGTCGGTTTTACACGAGCAGTACTTC
. | TRBD2 | TRBJ2-2 | TRBV6-4 | 18 | CASSESSLAGTNTGELFF | TGTGCCAGCAGTGAATCGAGCCTAGCGGGGACGAACACCGGGGAGCTGTTTTTT
. | . | TRBJ2-3 | TRBV27 | 14 | CASSPAGAADTQYF | TGTGCCAGCAGTCCAGCCGGAGCGGCAGATACGCAGTATTTT
. | . | TRBJ1-1 | TRBV30 | 16 | CAWSVHRRSGNTEAFF | TGTGCCTGGAGTGTCCACCGACGATCAGGGAACACTGAAGCTTTCTTT
once | TRBD2 | TRBJ2-1 | TRBV15 | 17 | CATSRDRASGPVNEQFF | TGTGCCACCAGCAGAGATCGGGCTAGCGGGCCGGTCAATGAGCAGTTCTTC
. | . | TRBJ2-3 | TRBV5-8 | 14 | CASLLGVVTDTQYF | TGTGCCAGCTTACTAGGAGTCGTTACAGATACGCAGTATTTT
. | TRBD2 | TRBJ2-1 | TRBV12-5 | 17 | CASGLSPGLANYNEQFF | TGTGCTAGTGGTTTGTCGCCGGGACTAGCGAACTACAATGAGCAGTTCTTC
. | TRBD2 | TRBJ2-7 | TRBV4-2 | 17 | CASSQGTTSGSTYEQYF | TGTGCCAGCAGCCAAGGTACGACTAGCGGGAGTACCTACGAGCAGTACTTC
. | . | TRBJ2-4 | TRBV6-5 | 15 | CASSYSIVGRDIQYF | TGTGCCAGCAGTTACTCGATAGTTGGTCGGGACATTCAGTACTTC
once | . | TRBJ2-1 | TRBV29-1 | 10 | CSVETNEQFF | TGCAGCGTTGAAACTAATGAGCAGTTCTTC
. | . | TRBJ1-3 | TRBV9 | 14 | CASSPRQSGNTIYF | TGTGCCAGCAGCCCGCGACAGAGCGGAAACACCATATATTTT
. | . | TRBJ1-4 | TRBV4-3 | 13 | CASSQTGNEKLFF | TGCGCCAGCAGCCAAACAGGGAATGAAAAACTGTTTTTT
. | . | TRBJ1-1 | TRBV28 | 18 | CASSWPWGLNPIGTEAFF | TGTGCCAGCAGTTGGCCCTGGGGCCTTAATCCGATCGGCACTGAAGCTTTCTTT
. | TRBD2 | TRBJ2-3 | TRBV7-9 | 17 | CASSLGGQRDIADTQYF | TGTGCCAGCAGCTTAGGTGGGCAGCGGGATATTGCAGATACGCAGTATTTT
. | . | TRBJ2-2 | TRBV4-2 | 16 | CASSQDGSGDTGELFF | TGTGCCAGCAGCCAAGACGGGAGCGGCGACACCGGGGAGCTGTTTTTT
few | TRBD1 | TRBJ2-2 | TRBV7-9 | 15 | CASRPGQANTGELFF | TGTGCCAGCAGGCCGGGACAGGCAAACACCGGGGAGCTGTTTTTT
. | . | TRBJ1-1 | TRBV7-2 | 14 | CASSAVRGITEAFF | TGTGCCAGCAGCGCGGTGCGGGGGATCACTGAAGCTTTCTTT
. | TRBD2 | TRBJ2-3 | TRBV30 | 16 | CAWSGAGGPGTDTQYF | TGTGCCTGGAGTGGGGCGGGAGGGCCGGGCACAGATACGCAGTATTTT
. | TRBD1 | TRBJ2-6 | TRBV5-8 | 18 | CASSYTGTGTPGANVLTF | TGTGCCAGCAGCTATACCGGGACAGGGACGCCTGGGGCCAACGTCCTGACTTTC
. | . | TRBJ1-2 | TRBV7-9 | 13 | CASSLSLNYGYTF | TGTGCCAGCAGCTTATCGCTAAACTATGGCTACACCTTC
. | TRBD2 | TRBJ2-7 | TRBV12-5 | 19 | CASGLTAGLAGGVSHEQYF | TGTGCTAGTGGTTTGACGGCGGGACTAGCGGGAGGAGTATCCCACGAGCAGTACTTC
. | TRBD2 | TRBJ2-5 | TRBV11-2 | 15 | CASSLGTSAIETQYF | TGTGCCAGCAGCTTAGGGACTAGCGCTATAGAGACCCAGTACTTC
. | TRBD2 | TRBJ2-1 | TRBV7-2 | 16 | CASSLGSGISYNEQFF | TGTGCCAGCAGCTTAGGAAGCGGGATCTCCTACAATGAGCAGTTCTTC
. | . | TRBJ2-1 | TRBV4-1 | 15 | CASSQEGVSQNEQFF | TGCGCCAGCAGCCAAGAGGGAGTCTCGCAAAATGAGCAGTTCTTC
. | . | TRBJ2-1 | TRBV4-1 | 16 | CASSRQPRSSYNEQFF | TGCGCCAGCAGCCGTCAACCGAGGAGCTCCTACAATGAGCAGTTCTTC
. | TRBD2 | TRBJ2-5 | TRBV5-3 | 16 | CARSHQLAGIQETQYF | TGTGCCAGAAGCCACCAACTAGCGGGTATCCAAGAGACCCAGTACTTC
. | . | TRBJ1-5 | TRBV7-2 | 15 | CASSLARDSNQPQHF | TGTGCCAGCAGCTTAGCGAGAGATAGCAATCAGCCCCAGCATTTT
once | . | TRBJ1-1 | TRBV30 | 12 | CAWSSVITEAFF | TGTGCCTGGAGTTCGGTAATCACTGAAGCTTTCTTT
. | . | TRBJ1-2 | TRBV5-1 | 12 | CASSLGQYGYTF | TGCGCCAGCAGCTTGGGACAATATGGCTACACCTTC
. | TRBD2 | TRBJ2-7 | TRBV10-3 | 16 | CAISPGLPAITYEQYF | TGTGCCATCAGTCCGGGACTACCCGCAATTACCTACGAGCAGTACTTC
. | TRBD1 | TRBJ1-4 | TRBV11-3 | 13 | CASSEKDRGKLFF | TGTGCCAGCAGCGAGAAGGACAGGGGGAAACTGTTTTTT